Detailed here is one T cell receptor (beta chain). Which antigen it targets is not known. Base-call qualities are not available, and no considerably larger clone is one nucleotide away. At one collaborating source in Seattle, patients were enrolled during active infection and were followed longitudinally through the course of disease. The collaborating institutions used their own protocols to collect whole blood in K2EDTA tubes. Collaborator samples were shipped for TCRbeta analysis as frozen whole blood, isolated PBMCs, or DNA extracted from either sample type. This specimen comes from a study of blood T cell repertoires in COVID-19 (dated by TCRdb to 2018 to 2021). Notes on the research overall: Collaborator samples came from the United States, Italy and Spain and covered acute and convalescent phases of COVID-19. The prospective study material was composed of cDNA or gDNA derived from T cells, B-cell-depleted T cells, or PBMCs. Deeply sampled blood TCRbeta repertoires from subjects exposed to, actively infected with, or recovered from COVID-19 were included in the dataset. A freely available public database, intended as a resource for researchers studying the immune response to SARS-CoV-2, is where the repertoires were released. Samples were obtained from the ongoing ImmuneRACE study (first 160 participants) and from about 1,300 subjects provided by 6 global collaborators. Nearly every sample came with metadata listing a de-identified subject ID, COVID-19 status, age in years and sex. HLA class I and class II types, where available, came from metadata supplied by the sample provider rather than from assay-based typing.

TCRbeta CDR3 regions were amplified from genomic DNA using the immunoSEQ Assay, a bias-controlled multiplex PCR. The study's own analysis went as follows. Within the assay, amplification of reference gene primers was used to estimate how many nucleated cells each sample contained. To quantify the absolute abundance of each unique TCRbeta CDR3 rearrangement, sequence reads were collapsed and filtered. For each sample, productive Simpson clonality was calculated by taking the square root of Simpson's diversity index across productive rearrangements. TCRdb mirrors the immuneACCESS table, restricted to in-frame sequences. Some clones are absent from its copies; in checked studies, under half trace to an unresolved V gene, and the reason for the others is unknown. That table gives V, J and clone size, and the DNA gave D and trimming. For this sample the table gives more than 150,000 clones, of which approximately 87% were detected only once. Together, the top ten hold under 15% of the sample.

The paper's findings and limits, for the study overall: Clinical and demographic metadata were provided uncurated, with the amount varying by source and participant.

CDR1 MNHEY and CDR2 SMNVEV were looked up in the germline V gene (reference sequence). Compared with germline, V lacks 7 bases and J lacks 2 bases; bases without a gene match: 17. The CDR3 starts with the cysteine, ends with the phenylalanine, and has 20 residues. Solely the CDR3 DNA is kept, with 60 bases framed from the first base. In this chain, TRBV27 is recombined with TRBJ2-1; TRBD2 matches 13 bases in the middle. This clonotype was sampled from a woman in her 70s with COVID-19, enrolled during active disease. The specimen was peripheral blood. The nucleotide sequence reads TGTGCCAGCACCGCGCTAAGGGGGACTAGCGGGATACTTCCCTACAATGAGCAGTTCTTC. Its protein is CASTALRGTSGILPYNEQFF.